This T cell receptor (beta chain) was sequenced during a study of immune evolution from preneoplasia to lung adenocarcinoma. Germline lookup yields CDR1 MDHEN and CDR2 SYDVKM. V dropped 3 bases and J dropped 4 bases, with 10 bases sitting between them. The CDR3 contains 14 residues. Using immunoSEQ multiplex PCR, the repertoire was profiled, and TCRdb retains in-frame clones only, with some absent. This table has a few thousand clones, 70% to 80% appearing once. On this clone: Its antigen is as yet unknown.

General study findings and limits: Top clone share appeared to fall from AAH through AIS, MIA, adenocarcinoma. Later-stage lesions seemingly showed higher T cell density and diversity than normal lung.

Sequencing used FFPE lung adenocarcinoma in situ tissue. This sequence was found in a person between 55 and 80 years old with lung adenocarcinoma. The V call is TRBV28, the J call TRBJ1-5, with D perhaps TRBD1 (6 bases). CDR3: CASSFTGTNQPQHF. The CDR3 nucleotides are TGTGCCAGCAGTTTTACAGGGACTAATCAGCCCCAGCATTTT.